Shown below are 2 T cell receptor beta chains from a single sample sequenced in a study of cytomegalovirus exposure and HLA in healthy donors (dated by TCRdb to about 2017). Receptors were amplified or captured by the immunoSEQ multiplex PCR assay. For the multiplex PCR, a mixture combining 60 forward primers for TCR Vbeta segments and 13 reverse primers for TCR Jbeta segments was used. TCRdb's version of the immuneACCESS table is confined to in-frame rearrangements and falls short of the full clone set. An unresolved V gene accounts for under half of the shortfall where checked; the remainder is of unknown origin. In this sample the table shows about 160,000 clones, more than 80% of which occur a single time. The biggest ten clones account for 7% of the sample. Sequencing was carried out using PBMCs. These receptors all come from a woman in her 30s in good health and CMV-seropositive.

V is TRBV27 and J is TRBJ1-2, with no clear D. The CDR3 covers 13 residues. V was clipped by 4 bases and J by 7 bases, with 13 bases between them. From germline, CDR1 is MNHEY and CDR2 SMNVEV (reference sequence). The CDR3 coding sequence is TGTGCCAGCAGTTCCGGCCACGGCGGTGGCTACACCTTC. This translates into CASSSGHGGGYTF.

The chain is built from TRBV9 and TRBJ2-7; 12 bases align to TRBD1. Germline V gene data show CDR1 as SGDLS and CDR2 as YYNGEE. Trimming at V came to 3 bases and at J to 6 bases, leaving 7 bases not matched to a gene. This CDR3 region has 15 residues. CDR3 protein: CASSAPGTGGVEQYF. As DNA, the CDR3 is TGTGCCAGCAGCGCACCCGGGACAGGGGGCGTCGAGCAGTACTTC.